This TCR beta chain was recorded in a study of neoadjuvant anti-PD-1 for oral cavity cancer. In the case of this clone: Its antigen is not known.

Study findings and constraints: Treg/Th17 ratio rose with pretreatment blood and fell with post-treatment tumor TCRbeta clonality.

CDR3 length equals 16 residues. V lost 4 bases and J 4 bases, leaving 18 bases between the germline ends. In germline, CDR1 is MNHNY, CDR2 SVGAGI (reference sequence). TCRdb keeps only in-frame clones here, not all; method: immunoSEQ multiplex PCR. The sample has 60,000 to 75,000 clones, around 80% seen once. Patients had HPV-negative, locally advanced oral cavity squamous cell carcinoma. The source was PBMCs, collected before nivolumab (anti-PD-1) treatment. This receptor was obtained from a person aged 40 to 85 with oral cavity squamous cell carcinoma. The chain couples TRBV6-6 to TRBJ2-3; TRBD2 is a possible D gene (6 bases). The CDR3 region is CASSSGLRPSADTQYF. The CDR3 region has the DNA TGTGCCAGCAGTTCCGGACTACGCCCTTCTGCAGATACGCAGTATTTT.